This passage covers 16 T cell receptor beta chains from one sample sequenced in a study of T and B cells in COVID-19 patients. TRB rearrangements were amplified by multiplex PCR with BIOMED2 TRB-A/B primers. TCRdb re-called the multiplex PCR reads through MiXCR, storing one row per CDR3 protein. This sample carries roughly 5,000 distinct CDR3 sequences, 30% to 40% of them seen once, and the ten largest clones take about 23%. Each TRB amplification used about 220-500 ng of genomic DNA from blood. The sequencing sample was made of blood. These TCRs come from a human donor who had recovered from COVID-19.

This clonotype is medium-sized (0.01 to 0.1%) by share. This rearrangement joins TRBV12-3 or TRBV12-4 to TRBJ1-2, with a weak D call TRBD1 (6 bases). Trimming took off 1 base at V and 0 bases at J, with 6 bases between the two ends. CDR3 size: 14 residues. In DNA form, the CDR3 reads TGTGCCAGCAGTTTAGGACAGGCTAACTATGGCTACACCTTC. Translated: CASSLGQANYGYTF.

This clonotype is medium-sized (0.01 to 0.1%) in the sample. The CDR3: CASSTGTTKAGEQFF. The DNA for the CDR3 is TGTGCCAGTAGTACGGGGACAACAAAGGCAGGTGAGCAGTTCTTC. The chain carries TRBV19 and TRBJ2-1, with D perhaps matching TRBD1 (6 bases). The germline gives CDR1 LNHDA, CDR2 SQIVND (reference sequence). Deletions cut 4 bases from V and 9 bases from J, with 19 bases between. The CDR3 is 15 residues long.

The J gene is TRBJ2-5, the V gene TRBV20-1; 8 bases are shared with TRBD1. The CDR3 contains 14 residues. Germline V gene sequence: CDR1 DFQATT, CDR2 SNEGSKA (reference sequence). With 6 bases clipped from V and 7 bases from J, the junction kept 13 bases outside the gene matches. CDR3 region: CSATPGQDLGTQYF. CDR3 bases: TGCAGTGCCACACCGGGACAGGACCTGGGGACCCAGTACTTC.

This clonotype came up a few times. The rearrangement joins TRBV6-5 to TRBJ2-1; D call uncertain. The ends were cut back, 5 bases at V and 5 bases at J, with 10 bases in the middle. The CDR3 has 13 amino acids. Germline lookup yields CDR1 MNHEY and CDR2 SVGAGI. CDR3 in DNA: TGTGCCAGCAGTGTCGACTGGAACAATGAGCAGTTCTTC. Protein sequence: CASSVDWNNEQFF.

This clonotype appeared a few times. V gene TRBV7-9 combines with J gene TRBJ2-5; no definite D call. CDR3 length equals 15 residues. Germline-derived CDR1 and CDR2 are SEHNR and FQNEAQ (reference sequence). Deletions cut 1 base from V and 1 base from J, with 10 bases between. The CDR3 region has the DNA TGTGCCAGCAGCTTAGTAGGTTTAGCCCAAGAGACCCAGTACTTC. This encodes CASSLVGLAQETQYF. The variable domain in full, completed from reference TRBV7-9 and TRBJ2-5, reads DTGVSQNPRHKITKRGQNVTFRCDPISEHNRLYWYRQTLGQGPEFLTYFQNEAQLEKSRLLSDRFSAERPKGSFSTLEIQRTEQGDSAMYLCASSLVGLAQETQYFGPGTRLLVL.

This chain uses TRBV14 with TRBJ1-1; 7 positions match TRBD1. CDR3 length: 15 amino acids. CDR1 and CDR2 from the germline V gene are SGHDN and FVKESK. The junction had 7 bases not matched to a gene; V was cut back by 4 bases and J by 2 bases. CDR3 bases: TGTGCCAGCAGCCCACACAGGGGACTCAACACTGAAGCTTTCTTT. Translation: CASSPHRGLNTEAFF.

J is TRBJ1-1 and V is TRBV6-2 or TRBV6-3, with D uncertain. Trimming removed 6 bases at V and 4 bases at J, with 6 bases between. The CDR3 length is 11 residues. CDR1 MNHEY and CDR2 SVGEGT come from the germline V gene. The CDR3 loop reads CASSQVTEAFF. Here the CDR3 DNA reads TGTGCCAGCAGCCAGGTCACTGAAGCTTTCTTT.

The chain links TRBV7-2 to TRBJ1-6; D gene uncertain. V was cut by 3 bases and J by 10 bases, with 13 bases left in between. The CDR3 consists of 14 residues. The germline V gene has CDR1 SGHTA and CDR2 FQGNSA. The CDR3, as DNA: TGTGCCAGCAGCTTTTCGCACGAAGTGTCACCCCTCCACTTT. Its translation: CASSFSHEVSPLHF.

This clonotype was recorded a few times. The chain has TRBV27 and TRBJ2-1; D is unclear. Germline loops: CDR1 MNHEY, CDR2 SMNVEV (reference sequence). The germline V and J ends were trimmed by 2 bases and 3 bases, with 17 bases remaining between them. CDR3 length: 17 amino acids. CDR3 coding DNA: TGTGCCAGCAGTTTACTGAAGTACCAGGAACGCTACAATGAGCAGTTCTTC. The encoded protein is CASSLLKYQERYNEQFF.

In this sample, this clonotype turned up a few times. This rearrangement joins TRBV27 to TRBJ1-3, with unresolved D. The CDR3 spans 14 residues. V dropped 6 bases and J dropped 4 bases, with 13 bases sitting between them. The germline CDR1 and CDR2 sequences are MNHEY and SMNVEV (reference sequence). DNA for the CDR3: TGTGCCAGCAGACGGGCTCCGTCAGGAAACACCATATATTTT. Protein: CASRRAPSGNTIYF.

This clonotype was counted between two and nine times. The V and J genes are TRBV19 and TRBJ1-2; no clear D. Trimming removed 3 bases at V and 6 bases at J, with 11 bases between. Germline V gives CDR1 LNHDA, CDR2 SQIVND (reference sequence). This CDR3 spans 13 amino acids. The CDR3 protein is CASSIGVSDGYTF. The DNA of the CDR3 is TGTGCCAGTAGTATTGGGGTATCGGATGGCTACACCTTC.

CDR3 sequence reads: CAWSYEGQASTDTQYF. CDR3 nucleotide sequence: TGTGCCTGGAGTTATGAAGGACAGGCCTCCACAGATACGCAGTATTTT. The chain is built from TRBV30 and TRBJ2-3; 7 nucleotides agree with TRBD1. Germline assignment: CDR1 GTSNPN and CDR2 SVGIG (reference sequence). V lost 2 bases to trimming and J lost 2 bases; unmatched junction nucleotides: 10. The CDR3 is 16 residues long.

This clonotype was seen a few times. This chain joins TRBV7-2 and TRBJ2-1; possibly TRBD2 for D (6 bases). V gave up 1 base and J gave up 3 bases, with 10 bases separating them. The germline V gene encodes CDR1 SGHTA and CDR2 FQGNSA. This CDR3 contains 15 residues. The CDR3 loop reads CASSLGSGLYNEQFF. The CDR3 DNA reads TGTGCCAGCAGCTTAGGAAGCGGGCTCTACAATGAGCAGTTCTTC.

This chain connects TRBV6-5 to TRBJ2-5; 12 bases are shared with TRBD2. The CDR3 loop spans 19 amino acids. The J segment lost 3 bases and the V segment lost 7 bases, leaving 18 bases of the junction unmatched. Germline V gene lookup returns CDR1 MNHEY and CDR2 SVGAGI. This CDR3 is CASTGRASGRATNEETQYF. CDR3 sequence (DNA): TGTGCCAGCACTGGCAGGGCTAGCGGGAGGGCCACCAATGAAGAGACCCAGTACTTC.

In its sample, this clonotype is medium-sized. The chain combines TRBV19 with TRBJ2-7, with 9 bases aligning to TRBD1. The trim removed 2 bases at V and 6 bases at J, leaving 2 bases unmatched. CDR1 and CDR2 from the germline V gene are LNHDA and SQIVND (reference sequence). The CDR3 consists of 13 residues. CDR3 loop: CASSIRTGVEQYF. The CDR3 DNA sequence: TGTGCCAGTAGTATACGGACAGGGGTCGAGCAGTACTTC.

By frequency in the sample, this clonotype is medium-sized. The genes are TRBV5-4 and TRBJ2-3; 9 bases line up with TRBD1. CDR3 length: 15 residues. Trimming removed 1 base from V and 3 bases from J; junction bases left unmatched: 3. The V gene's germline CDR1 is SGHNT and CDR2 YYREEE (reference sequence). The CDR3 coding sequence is TGTGCCAGCAGCTTGTCGGGACAGGGAACAGATACGCAGTATTTT. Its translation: CASSLSGQGTDTQYF.